This TCR beta chain was found in a study of T cell responses to AZD1222 COVID-19 vaccine (dated by TCRdb to the early 2020s). About the full investigation: AZD1222 recipients given second doses at about 4 weeks or at about 12 weeks were pooled, since spike-specific TCR depth and breadth were not found to differ between the two schedules. A total of roughly 240 trial participants underwent TCR sequencing, of whom around 200 received two doses of AZD1222 and some 26 received two doses of the MenACWY control vaccine. Trial participants were enrolled by age into 18-55, 56-69 and 70-plus year subgroups, with roughly 160, 29 and 62 TCR-sequenced participants respectively.

As to this clone: This clone's antigen is unknown. Per-nucleotide qualities are absent, and no much larger clonotype sits a single base away.

The CDR3 regions of human TCRbeta chains were analyzed by immunosequencing. The paper's processing steps were these. Repertoire TCRs were matched against a reference library of SARS-CoV-2-specific TCRs generated with the MIRA antigen-specificity platform. Breadth meant the fraction of unique TCRs that were SARS-CoV-2-associated, whereas depth meant the fraction of total T cells that were SARS-CoV-2-associated. Using the MIRA data, every spike-specific TCR was mapped to the spike region that the TCR reacted to and assigned to either a CD4 or a CD8 class. Log10-transformed breadth and depth values were compared by one-way ANOVA with Sidak's multiple comparisons tests. TCRdb re-hosts the immuneACCESS table, in-frame sequences only. Its copies lack some clones; in the studies checked, an unresolved V gene accounts for under half of them, and the cause for the rest is not known. The D gene and trimming were derived from the DNA, and the V and J assignments and clone size from that table. The sample includes about 110,000 clones, with about 90% observed a single time. In total, the top ten clones hold 7.5% of the sample.

What the authors observed across the whole study: Reportedly, almost half of the unique spike-specific TCRs recognized epitopes lying outside the regions that are mutated in the B.1.351 and B.1.1.7 variants. Only six or seven AZD1222 recipients were SARS-CoV-2 seropositive at baseline, limiting conclusions about previously exposed vaccinees. Because no day 14 peak-response samples were available, the repertoires could be characterized only after the peak T cell response. The vaccine-associated CD4 TCRs covered the entire spike protein, and the dominant responses fell in regions 160-218 and 743-854. In the small 56-69-year group, the increase in depth fell short of significance, most likely because of low power. Participants were mostly white British and included more females than males, and it was suggested by the authors that clonal diversity may have been underestimated. After two AZD1222 doses, spike-specific TCR breadth and depth were significantly higher than at day 0 and than in MenACWY recipients.

The time point label for this specimen denotes: baseline before first vaccination. The vaccinee samples were drawn from two UK trials, COV001 and COV002, one of which was a single-blind randomized controlled phase 2/3 trial testing AZD1222 (ChAdOx1 nCoV-19) in healthy adults. For TCRbeta chain sequencing, PBMC samples were collected from trial participants at day 0 and at day 28 after the second dose. The sample in question was peripheral blood, obtained on day 0 of AZD1222 vaccination. The receptor's source is an adult in good health.

The CDR3 is CASSPEIGSSGNTIYF. The nucleotides read TGTGCCAGCTCACCGGAAATCGGCAGCTCTGGAAACACCATATATTTT. This sequence uses TRBV18 and TRBJ1-3; no D gene can be assigned with confidence. V drops 3 bases and J drops 0 bases, leaving 12 bases in between. CDR1 and CDR2 are read off the germline V gene as KGHSH and LQKENI. The CDR3 runs 16 amino acids, cysteine and phenylalanine included. Only CDR3 DNA remains: 48 bases, in frame from the first base.